This TCR beta chain was observed in a study of shared clonotypes between healthy human individuals. This clone is a singleton in its sample. What it recognizes is unknown. The data were produced by immunoSEQ multiplex PCR, yet TCRdb's version contains in-frame clones alone and is incomplete. In the table there are over 850,000 clones, approximately 80% of which are singletons. The study, taken as a whole, reports: The authors sampled blood alone, and tissue repertoires likely differ.

Germline CDR1 and CDR2: SNHLY and FYNNEI. The CDR3 contains 13 residues. V gave up 6 bases and J gave up 0 bases, with 8 bases separating them. Caucasian adults living in Nashville, Tennessee, provided all samples. Naive CD4+ cells were CD45RA-selected; the remaining cells were memory. J is TRBJ1-1 and V is TRBV2; tentatively, D is TRBD1 (5 bases). The sequence came from a man younger than 30 in good health. Some clones in this sample may be carry-over from other donors' samples. Sequencing was carried out using memory CD4+ T cells from PBMCs. Regarding subset: CD45RA-negative fraction. The CDR3 protein is CASRIQVNTEAFF. CDR3 nucleotide sequence: TGTGCCAGCAGAATACAGGTGAACACTGAAGCTTTCTTT. The variable domain in full, with the rest retrieved from reference TRBV2 and TRBJ1-1, is EPEVTQTPSHQVTQMGQEVILRCVPISNHLYFYWYRQILGQKVEFLVSFYNNEISEKSEIFDDQFSVERPDGSNFTLKIRSTKLEDSAMYFCASRIQVNTEAFFGQGTRLTVV.